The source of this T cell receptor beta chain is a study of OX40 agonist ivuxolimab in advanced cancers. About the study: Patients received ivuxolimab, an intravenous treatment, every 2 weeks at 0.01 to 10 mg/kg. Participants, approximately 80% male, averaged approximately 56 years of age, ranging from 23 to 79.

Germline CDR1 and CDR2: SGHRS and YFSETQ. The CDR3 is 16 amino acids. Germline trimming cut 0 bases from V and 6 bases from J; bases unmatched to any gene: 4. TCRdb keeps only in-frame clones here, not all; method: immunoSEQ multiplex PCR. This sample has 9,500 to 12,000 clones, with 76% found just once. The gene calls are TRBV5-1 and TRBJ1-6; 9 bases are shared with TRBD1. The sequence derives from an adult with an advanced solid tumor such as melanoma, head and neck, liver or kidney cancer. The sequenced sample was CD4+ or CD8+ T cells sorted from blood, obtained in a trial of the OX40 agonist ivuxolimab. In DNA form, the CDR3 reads TGCGCCAGCAGCTTGGAGTTGACAGGGGGTAATTCACCCCTCCACTTT. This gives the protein CASSLELTGGNSPLHF.